The clone carrying this T cell receptor beta chain was counted between two and nine times. Its target is unknown. Germline CDR1 MNHNS, CDR2 SASEGT. Trimming pared 6 bases from V and 6 bases from J, leaving 9 bases between. The CDR3 spans 12 residues. TCRdb reanalysed the 5' RACE reads using MiXCR and keeps one entry per CDR3 protein. This sample has about 250,000 distinct CDR3 sequences, with about 24% found just once. These data belong to a study of CD8 T cells in ankylosing spondylitis. General study points: Before this, some motif variants had been reported in reactive arthritis synovial fluid and blood. The study identified a TCR beta motif of several highly homologous variants that appeared characteristic of ankylosing spondylitis blood.

The source material was blood, either unsorted or a sorted T cell fraction (not recorded which). The source of this sequence is a male donor with ankylosing spondylitis or in good health (not recorded which). This chain joins TRBV6-1 and TRBJ1-5; tentative D call: TRBD1 (5 bases). The CDR3 nucleotides read TGTGCCAGCAGGCCAGGGAGTCAGCCCCAGCATTTT. Protein product: CASRPGSQPQHF.